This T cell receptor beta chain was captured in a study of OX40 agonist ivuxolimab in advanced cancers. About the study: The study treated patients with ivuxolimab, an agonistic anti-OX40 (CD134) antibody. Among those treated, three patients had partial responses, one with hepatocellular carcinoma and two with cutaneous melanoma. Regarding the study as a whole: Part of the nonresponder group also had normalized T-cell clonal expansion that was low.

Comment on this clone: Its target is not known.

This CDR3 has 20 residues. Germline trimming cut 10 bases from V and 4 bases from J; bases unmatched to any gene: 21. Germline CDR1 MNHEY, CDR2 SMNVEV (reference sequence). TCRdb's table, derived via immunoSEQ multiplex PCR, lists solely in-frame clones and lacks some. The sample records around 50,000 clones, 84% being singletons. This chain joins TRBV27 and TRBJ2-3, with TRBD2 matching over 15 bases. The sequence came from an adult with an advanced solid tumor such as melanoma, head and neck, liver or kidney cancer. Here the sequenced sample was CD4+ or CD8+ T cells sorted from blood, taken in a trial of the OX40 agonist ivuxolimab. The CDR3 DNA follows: TGTGCCATCGCGAAGGGGGGACTAGCGGGAGGAAGCCGATTGGCAGATACGCAGTATTTT. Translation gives CAIAKGGLAGGSRLADTQYF.